This is a list of T cell receptor beta chains from one sample in a study of T cell repertoires in cytomegalovirus infection. TCRdb redid the calling of the reads with MiXCR, one entry per CDR3 protein. Among a few hundred thousand distinct CDR3 sequences listed, 22% were seen once. Their antigens are not known. Sequencing was performed on cultured PBMCs, taken from culture after CMV antigen stimulation. All receptors derive from a human donor in good health (CMV status not recorded). Some clones in this sample may be carry-over from other donors' samples. CDR3s include the opening cysteine and the closing phenylalanine or tryptophan. Each record gives: V gene, J gene, D gene, clone size, CDR3 DNA, CDR3 protein. D genes are given only for firm matches. Part of the rows lack a size; the others show once, few, many or a class for expanded clones.

TRBV7-8	TRBJ2-5	NA	few	TGTGCCAGCAGCTTATCCAGGTGGCAAGAGACCCAGTACTTC	CASSLSRWQETQYF
TRBV20-1	TRBJ1-5	NA	few	TGCAGTGCTAGTCGTGAGCCCAATCAGCCCCAGCATTTT	CSASREPNQPQHF
TRBV5-6	TRBJ2-5	TRBD2	few	TGTGCCAGCTCGTACGGGAGGCCCGCCATGACCCAGTACTTC	CASSYGRPAMTQYF
TRBV6-2/TRBV6-3	TRBJ2-1	TRBD2	NA	TGTGCCGGCAGCCGACTAGCGGGAGTGTCTGAGCAGTTCTTC	CAGSRLAGVSEQFF
TRBV27	TRBJ1-2	NA	NA	TGTGCCAGCAGTCCGATTCGGGCTAACTATGGCTACACCTTC	CASSPIRANYGYTF
TRBV7-2	TRBJ2-4	NA	many	TGTGCCAGCAGCGCTTACCTAGCCAAAAACATTCAGTACTTC	CASSAYLAKNIQYF
TRBV27	TRBJ2-1	NA	few	TGTGCCAGCAGTAGGTCACCCCTTTTCTACAATGAGCAGTTCTTC	CASSRSPLFYNEQFF
TRBV7-2	TRBJ2-2	NA	many	TGTGCCAGCAGCGGGGGAGAATCCACCGGGGAGCTGTTTTTT	CASSGGESTGELFF
TRBV19	TRBJ2-1	NA	few	TGTGCCAGTAGTATCGGCAGGAGGGAGACAGAGCAGTTCTTC	CASSIGRRETEQFF
TRBV6-2/TRBV6-3	TRBJ2-3	TRBD2	few	TGTGCCAGCAGTTACCTAAGGGGACTAGCGGTGAGCACAGATACGCAGTATTTT	CASSYLRGLAVSTDTQYF
TRBV5-4	TRBJ1-1	NA	few	TGTGCCAGCAGCTCCAGGGGTCTGAACACTGAAGCTTTCTTT	CASSSRGLNTEAFF
TRBV7-9	TRBJ1-5	NA	NA	TGTGCCAGCAGCTTACTCTCCGGGGCTCGGAGCAATCAGCCCCAGCATTTT	CASSLLSGARSNQPQHF
TRBV7-2	TRBJ2-2	NA	few	TGTGCCAGCAGCCCCGGGGGTGGAGCCGGGGAGCTGTTTTTT	CASSPGGGAGELFF
TRBV29-1	TRBJ1-2	TRBD1	NA	TGCAGCGTCGGTGGACAGGCTATCTCCGGCTACACCTTC	CSVGGQAISGYTF
TRBV7-2	TRBJ2-3	TRBD2	many	TGTGCCAGCAGCATACGACTAGCGAGCACAGATACGCAGTATTTT	CASSIRLASTDTQYF
TRBV27	TRBJ1-1	TRBD1	few	TGTGCCAGCAGCATCTACAGGGGGCCGGACACTGAAGCTTTCTTT	CASSIYRGPDTEAFF
TRBV7-6	TRBJ2-5	TRBD2	many	TGTGCCAGCAGCCCTCTTTCTAGCGGGGAGACCCAGTACTTC	CASSPLSSGETQYF
TRBV7-2	TRBJ1-2	TRBD1	few	TGTGCCAGCAGCCCGGGACAGAGAGGCTACACCTTC	CASSPGQRGYTF
TRBV7-8	TRBJ2-7	TRBD1	few	TGTGCCAGCAGTGCCCTGTCCGGGACAGATCCCTACGAGCAGTACTTC	CASSALSGTDPYEQYF
TRBV18	TRBJ1-1	NA	NA	TGTGCCAGCTCACCGTTGGCAGGGGCAATGAACACTGAAGCTTTCTTT	CASSPLAGAMNTEAFF
TRBV4-1	TRBJ2-1	NA	NA	TGCGCCAGCAGCCAAGTGGCCTCAAACTACAATGAGCAGTTCTTC	CASSQVASNYNEQFF
TRBV7-2	TRBJ2-1	NA	many	TGTGCCAGCAGCCCTGAGAAGGCCGGGTACAATGAGCAGTTCTTC	CASSPEKAGYNEQFF
TRBV12-3/TRBV12-4	TRBJ2-6	NA	few	TGTGCCAGCACAAGGGCCTTCTCTGGGGCCAACGTCCTGACTTTC	CASTRAFSGANVLTF
TRBV24-1	TRBJ2-6	NA	few	TGTGCCACCAGTAGTGACGCTCCTGGGGCCAACGTCCTGACTTTC	CATSSDAPGANVLTF
TRBV7-6	TRBJ2-5	TRBD2	many	TGTGCCAGCAATCTGGGGTCAGCGGGAGCCCCCCAAGAGACCCAGTACTTC	CASNLGSAGAPQETQYF
TRBV7-6	TRBJ2-2	TRBD1	few	TGTGCCAGCAGCTCGACAGGGTCCGGGGAGCTGTTTTTT	CASSSTGSGELFF
TRBV29-1	TRBJ2-4	TRBD1	few	TGCAGCGCCTCGACAGGGGCGAACATTCAGTACTTC	CSASTGANIQYF
TRBV19	TRBJ2-3	NA	NA	TGTGCCAGTATGCAGCGACAGAGGGCAGATACGCAGTATTTT	CASMQRQRADTQYF
TRBV28	TRBJ2-3	NA	few	TGTGCCATTTCGTCTCCGCTCACAGATACGCAGTATTTT	CAISSPLTDTQYF
TRBV7-2	TRBJ2-7	NA	many	TGTGCCAGCAGCTTAGATGGCAGGGGTTTCGACGAGCAGTACTTC	CASSLDGRGFDEQYF
TRBV19	TRBJ2-1	TRBD2	few	TGTGCCAGTAGTACACAACTAGCGGGGGGGGCGGAAGAGCAGTTCTTC	CASSTQLAGGAEEQFF
TRBV12-3/TRBV12-4	TRBJ2-3	NA	few	TGTGCCATTCCGATCCTAGAGGGGTCGGATACGCAGTATTTT	CAIPILEGSDTQYF
TRBV4-2	TRBJ2-7	NA	few	TGTGCCAGCAGCCAAGATATGGTCGAGCAGTACTTC	CASSQDMVEQYF
TRBV20-1	TRBJ1-1	TRBD1	NA	TGCAGTGCTGAAGACAGGGGGACTGAAGCTTTCTTT	CSAEDRGTEAFF
TRBV5-6	TRBJ2-4	NA	NA	TGTGCCAGCAGCTTGCTAATTTTAGACGGAAGAAAACTAGCCAAAAACATTCAGTACTTC	CASSLLILDGRKLAKNIQYF
TRBV12-3/TRBV12-4	TRBJ1-5	NA	few	TGTGCCAGCAGTTTAGCCCTGGGGGACAATAGCAATCAGCCCCAGCATTTT	CASSLALGDNSNQPQHF
TRBV7-2	TRBJ1-2	TRBD1	many	TGTGCCAGCAGCGACAGGGGGCGGGGGTATGGCTACACCTTC	CASSDRGRGYGYTF
TRBV12-3/TRBV12-4	TRBJ1-2	NA	NA	TGTGCCAGCAGTTTGGGGGTCGACTCATCCTATGGCTACACCTTC	CASSLGVDSSYGYTF
TRBV7-8	TRBJ2-1	TRBD2	many	TGTGCCAGCAGCGACCCCGGGACTAGCGCCAGTCATGGAAACAATGAGCAGTTCTTC	CASSDPGTSASHGNNEQFF
TRBV7-2	TRBJ2-1	TRBD2	few	TGTGCCAGCAGCCTCGCGGGACTAGTTTGGAATGAGCAGTTCTTC	CASSLAGLVWNEQFF
TRBV4-2	TRBJ1-2	NA	NA	TGTGCCAGCAGCCAAGACTGGGGAGAGGGCCACTATGGCTACACCTTC	CASSQDWGEGHYGYTF
TRBV10-3	TRBJ1-1	NA	NA	TGTGCCATCAGCGGAGTGGAGAACACTGAAGCTTTCTTT	CAISGVENTEAFF
TRBV7-2	TRBJ1-1	TRBD1	many	TGTGCCAGCAGCTCCGACAGGGGTAGTCCTGAAGCTTTCTTT	CASSSDRGSPEAFF
TRBV2	TRBJ2-1	NA	NA	TGTGCCAGCAGTGGTTTGAGGGCTGGGCAGTTCTTC	CASSGLRAGQFF
TRBV7-8	TRBJ2-2	TRBD2	few	TGTGCCAGCAGCTTTGATATTAGCGGGAGTTTGTACACCGGGGAGCTGTTTTTT	CASSFDISGSLYTGELFF
TRBV7-9	TRBJ2-5	NA	NA	TGTGCCAGCAGCCGTCCGGGTAGGGAGACCCAGTACTTC	CASSRPGRETQYF
TRBV7-2	TRBJ2-1	TRBD1	few	TGTGCCAGCAGCAAAGCCGGGACAGGATACAATGAGCAGTTCTTC	CASSKAGTGYNEQFF
TRBV12-3/TRBV12-4	TRBJ2-1	TRBD2	few	TGTGCCAGCAGTTTGATAGGACTAGCGGTTCGTGGGTATGAGCAGTTCTTC	CASSLIGLAVRGYEQFF
TRBV7-2	TRBJ2-2	NA	many	TGTGCCAGCAGCTTCCGGGCCCAGGGATGGGACGGGGAGCTGTTTTTT	CASSFRAQGWDGELFF
TRBV6-2/TRBV6-3	TRBJ2-1	NA	few	TGTGCCAGCAGGCGAGAAATCGGGACTCTCAATGAGCAGTTCTTC	CASRREIGTLNEQFF
TRBV9	TRBJ2-1	TRBD1	once	TGTGCCAGCAGCTCCGAGGACAGGGGAGGCAATGAGCAGTTCTTC	CASSSEDRGGNEQFF